This TCR beta chain was obtained from a study of human T cells and chemical hapten exposure. Time point indicated: healthy volunteer bleed at 2 weeks. Total RNA was isolated from unfractionated whole blood. This CDR3 region has 15 residues. Trimming shortened V by 0 bases and J by 6 bases, and 13 bases separated the two germline ends. In germline, CDR1 is MNHEY, CDR2 SVGAGI. Via MiXCR, TCRdb re-called the RACE reads, giving one row per CDR3 protein. The table includes 35,000 to 50,000 distinct CDR3 sequences, approximately 4.5% detected once. Sample: whole blood. The V and J genes are TRBV6-5 and TRBJ2-3; D not certain. The TCR sequence derives from a female donor in good health. Some clones in this sample may be carry-over from other donors' samples. This CDR3 reads CASSYSFRTTDTQYF. CDR3 nucleotides: TGTGCCAGCAGTTACTCTTTTAGGACCACGGATACGCAGTATTTT.